The rows below give T cell receptor beta chains drawn from one sample of a study of shared clonotypes between healthy human individuals. The table came from immunoSEQ multiplex PCR; TCRdb's copy has only in-frame clones and leaves some out. The sample shows over a million clones, 70% to 80% of them seen only once. The specimen sequenced was memory CD4+ T cells from PBMCs. All receptors come from a man aged 18 to 29 in good health. Some clones in this sample may be carry-over from other donors' samples. CDR3s include the opening cysteine and the closing phenylalanine or tryptophan. A D gene is named only where the DNA matches it firmly. The size of a clone is reported for some rows only, either as once, few or many, or as a class for expanded clones.

D gene	V gene	J gene	clone size	CDR3 DNA	CDR3 protein
.	TRBV28	TRBJ2-5	many	TGTGCCAGCAGTTCCGGGACTCAAGAGACCCAGTACTTC	CASSSGTQETQYF
.	TRBV7-9	TRBJ2-2	.	TGTGCCGACACAGATACGGTCAGGAACACCGGGGAGCTGTTTTTT	CADTDTVRNTGELFF
.	TRBV5-8	TRBJ1-2	.	TGTGCCAGCAGCTTGGAGGAGAAGAGGGGCTACACCTTC	CASSLEEKRGYTF
TRBD1	TRBV2	TRBJ1-1	.	TGTGCCAGCAGCATGACAGGGGGAGATACTGAAGCTTTCTTT	CASSMTGGDTEAFF
.	TRBV9	TRBJ2-1	.	TGTGCCAGCAGCGTATCCACATACGTAGAGCAGTTCTTC	CASSVSTYVEQFF
TRBD2	TRBV6-1	TRBJ2-1	.	TGTGCCAACAAGCGGGAGGGCCGCTACAATGAGCAGTTCTTC	CANKREGRYNEQFF
TRBD1	TRBV15	TRBJ2-7	.	TGTGCCACCAGCAGATCTCCCGACAGGGGCGAGCAGTACTTC	CATSRSPDRGEQYF
.	TRBV19	TRBJ2-7	.	TGTGCCAGTAGTATCTCGGGGGCAGGGGTCTACGAGCAGTACTTC	CASSISGAGVYEQYF
TRBD2	TRBV9	TRBJ2-6	.	TGTGCCAGCAGCGTAGGACTAGCGGACTCATCTGGGGCCAACGTCCTGACTTTC	CASSVGLADSSGANVLTF
TRBD2	TRBV14	TRBJ2-5	many	TGTGCCAGCAGCCCGAAGCGGGAGGGCACAGAGACCCAGTACTTC	CASSPKREGTETQYF
.	TRBV16	TRBJ2-1	.	TGTGCCAGCAGCCGGACCAGGAGGGGGAATGAGCAGTTCTTC	CASSRTRRGNEQFF
.	TRBV30	TRBJ1-3	.	TGTGCCTGGAGCCCCGTAGGGGCTGGAAACACCATATATTTT	CAWSPVGAGNTIYF
.	TRBV11-2	TRBJ2-7	once	TGTGCCAGCAGCTTAGGTCTAAGGGACGAGCAGTACTTC	CASSLGLRDEQYF
.	TRBV19	TRBJ2-1	few	TGTGCCGGACCGCTAACACAATCCGAGCAGTTCTTC	CAGPLTQSEQFF
TRBD1	TRBV30	TRBJ2-7	.	TGTGCCAAGAGGGACAGGGGTCCGGGGGAGCAGTACTTC	CAKRDRGPGEQYF
.	TRBV6-6	TRBJ1-5	.	TGTGCCAGCAGTTACAAAGGCAGGGATCAGCCCCAGCATTTT	CASSYKGRDQPQHF
TRBD1	TRBV5-1	TRBJ2-7	once	TGCGCCAGCAGCTCCTCCGGGACAGGGGAAGACGAGCAGTACTTC	CASSSSGTGEDEQYF
.	TRBV2	TRBJ2-2	.	TGTGCCAGCAGTGAGAACAGGGTCACCGGGGAGCTGTTTTTT	CASSENRVTGELFF
.	TRBV9	TRBJ1-1	few	TGTGCCAGCAGCGTAGAGGGAGGATACACTGAAGCTTTCTTT	CASSVEGGYTEAFF
.	TRBV7-2	TRBJ1-4	few	TGTGCCAGCAGCTTAAGCCCCGAAAAACTGTTTTTT	CASSLSPEKLFF
.	TRBV30	TRBJ2-3	.	TGTGCCTGGAGTGTAGGGACAGATACGCAGTATTTT	CAWSVGTDTQYF
.	TRBV19	TRBJ1-2	.	TGTGCCAGTAGTATAGGCGGACGTTTGGGATCTGGCTACACCTTC	CASSIGGRLGSGYTF
TRBD2	TRBV7-3	TRBJ2-3	.	TGTGCCAGCAGCCTGACTAGCGGGACCAGCACAGATACGCAGTATTTT	CASSLTSGTSTDTQYF
TRBD1	TRBV28	TRBJ2-7	.	TGTGCCAGCAGTTTATCAGGGGGCGGCTACGAGCAGTACTTC	CASSLSGGGYEQYF
TRBD1	TRBV19	TRBJ2-5	.	TGTGCCAGTAGCCAACAGGGGCGGACTCTGGAGACCCAGTACTTC	CASSQQGRTLETQYF
.	TRBV2	TRBJ2-7	.	TGTGCCAGCAATCTGGACCTTTCCGACGAGCAGTACTTC	CASNLDLSDEQYF
.	TRBV30	TRBJ2-3	.	TGTGCCCTACAGGGAGAATACACAGATACGCAGTATTTT	CALQGEYTDTQYF
.	TRBV13	TRBJ1-4	few	TGTGCCAGCAGCTTATTGGGAGAGCGAGGGGTTGAAAAACTGTTTTTT	CASSLLGERGVEKLFF